This T cell receptor (beta chain) was observed in a study of blood T cell repertoires in COVID-19. The overall study: The samples span acute and convalescent COVID-19 from the United States, Italy and Spain. PBMCs, B-cell-depleted T cells, or T cells provided the cDNA or gDNA that made up the material.

Original methodology: Amplification of reference gene primers was used by the study to estimate nucleated cell counts. Sequenced by immunoSEQ multiplex PCR; TCRdb stores in-frame clones only, minus some. V and J calls and clone size come straight from that table; D and trimming were deduced from the DNA. The data contain 70,000 or so clones, 85% to 90% of them singletons. Per the germline V gene, CDR1 is SGDLS and CDR2 is YYNGEE. Trimming pared 0 bases from V and 3 bases from J, leaving 4 bases between. The length of the CDR3 is 13 residues. The sequence was collected from an elderly woman with active COVID-19. Material: peripheral blood. This sequence joins TRBV9 and TRBJ2-1; D remains unclear. CDR3 region: CASSVAGYNEQFF. The DNA for the CDR3 is TGTGCCAGCAGCGTAGCGGGCTACAATGAGCAGTTCTTC.